The rows below give T cell receptor beta chains drawn from one sample of a study of tumor-infiltrating lymphocytes in primary liver carcinoma. MiXCR was run by TCRdb on the multiplex PCR reads, yielding one entry per CDR3 protein. The repertoire includes around 99,000 distinct CDR3 sequences, roughly 70% of them detected once, and around 25% sits in the top ten. The sequenced sample consisted of tumor-adjacent normal liver tissue. Receptors originate from a man in his forties or fifties with primary liver carcinoma and hepatitis B virus infection. Each CDR3 is given with its conserved first and last residue. The D gene is left open where the match is weak. Part of the rows lack a size; the others show once, few, many or a class for expanded clones.

>TRBJ2-7|TRBV11-1|.|.
CASSHQGLNEQYF
>TRBJ2-1|TRBV7-8|.|TRBD1
CVTPGSTGGRYISYNEQFF
>TRBJ2-3|TRBV11-2|.|.
CASSTLQIAGGSARSDTQYF
>TRBJ2-1|TRBV11-2|.|TRBD2
CASGYSSVSGRGGGFF
>TRBJ2-7|TRBV12-3/TRBV12-4|.|.
CASSMSGVYEQYF
>TRBJ2-7|TRBV4-1|.|TRBD2
CTSSHDQLAEEQYF
>TRBJ2-7|TRBV12-3/TRBV12-4|many|.
CASSFSDPAYEQYF
>TRBJ2-6|TRBV6-1|.|TRBD1
CASSPGQGHGANVLTF
>TRBJ2-3|TRBV4-1|.|.
CASSYRRATDTQYF
>TRBJ2-3|TRBV29-1|.|TRBD1
CSGVVGTGLDTQYF
>TRBJ2-7|TRBV5-1|.|.
CTSSMTEGGVQYF
>TRBJ2-1|TRBV11-2|.|.
CASSPVGSYNEQFF
>TRBJ2-7|TRBV10-3|.|.
CAVSESMVTSYEQYF
>TRBJ2-5|TRBV11-2|.|.
CASSFGDTRETQYF
>TRBJ2-3|TRBV6-5|.|.
CASSSRTPDTQYF
>TRBJ2-1|TRBV7-9|.|.
CASSLNSGVYNEQLF
>TRBJ2-7|TRBV11-2|.|TRBD2
CASTLDFGDYQQYF
>TRBJ1-2|TRBV6-5|once|.
CASSYSRTGRDYGYTF
>TRBJ2-1|TRBV14|.|.
CASSQEVPGATSSYNEQFF
>TRBJ1-2|TRBV29-1|.|.
CSFVTVYGYTF
>TRBJ2-5|TRBV11-2|.|.
CASSLSIGAGETQYF
>TRBJ2-2|TRBV11-2|large|TRBD2
CASSLVALAGTGELFF
>TRBJ2-3|TRBV7-2|.|TRBD1
CASNQGADTQYF
>TRBJ1-4|TRBV7-9|.|TRBD1
CASSLETGANEKLFF
>TRBJ1-4|TRBV29-1|.|.
CSVLVGYNERVFF
>TRBJ1-6|TRBV6-5|many|.
CASSVLGGGGSPLHF
>TRBJ2-1|TRBV4-1|medium-sized|TRBD2
CASSQGDTGGPLIEQFF
>TRBJ2-1|TRBV11-2|.|.
CASSTVTSSYNGQFF
>TRBJ1-1|TRBV2|.|TRBD1
CASTFSRTGEEAFF
>TRBJ2-3|TRBV12-3/TRBV12-4|once|.
CASKPTRGHTQYF
>TRBJ2-3|TRBV5-1|.|.
CASSVDWFRDTQYF
>TRBJ2-7|TRBV11-2|once|TRBD2
CASSSRGGDTYEQYF
>TRBJ2-6|TRBV6-5|.|TRBD1
CASSLWTGTKAGANVLTF
>TRBJ2-1|TRBV7-8|few|TRBD1
CASSRRDRAYYNEQFF
>TRBJ1-1|TRBV6-1|many|TRBD1
CASRRDSEAFF
>TRBJ2-7|TRBV6-5|.|.
CASSYRLPYEQHF
>TRBJ2-5|TRBV29-1|.|.
CSIGGAQETQYF
>TRBJ2-2|TRBV4-1|.|.
CASSQNGNTEELFF
>TRBJ1-1|TRBV12-3/TRBV12-4|once|.
CASSPRESNTVAFF
>TRBJ1-3|TRBV5-4|many|.
CASSQTAGSGNTIYF
>TRBJ2-1|TRBV4-2|once|.
CASIQGIAMGEQFF
>TRBJ2-7|TRBV11-2|once|.
CASSLESSYKQHF
>TRBJ1-2|TRBV29-1|.|.
CSSAGALDYGYSF
>TRBJ1-1|TRBV19|.|TRBD1
CASSLGQALNTEAFF
>TRBJ1-2|TRBV11-2|.|.
CASNLVSGGNYDYTF